Listed below are T cell receptor beta chains from one sample, sequenced in a study of blood T cells in healthy people across ages. One entry per CDR3 protein, called by TCRdb with MiXCR from the 5' RACE reads. The data hold about 540,000 distinct CDR3 sequences, with 20% to 30% observed a single time. This sample also belongs to another study, concerning T cells of mothers and their children.

Material for sequencing was blood. Receptors were obtained from a boy aged 5-17 years in good health. Both conserved end residues are part of each CDR3. Fields, in order: D gene, V gene, J gene, clone size, CDR3 DNA, CDR3 protein. The D gene is left open where the match is weak. Size tells how often a clone was seen (once, few, many) or the class of an expanded clone, and some rows leave it out.

>TRBD1|TRBV7-2|TRBJ2-1|few
TGTGCCAGCAGCGCCGGGACAGTCTACAATGAGCAGTTCTTC
CASSAGTVYNEQFF
>NA|TRBV6-2/TRBV6-3|TRBJ2-7|few
TGTGCCAGCAGTTACGGAGGGACCTACGAGCAGTACTTC
CASSYGGTYEQYF
>NA|TRBV7-2|TRBJ1-1|NA
TGTGCCAGCAGCAGGACAAGGGCCAACACTGAAGCTTTCTTT
CASSRTRANTEAFF
>NA|TRBV21-1|TRBJ2-7|few
TGTGCCAGGGGCGGCTCCTACGAGCAGTACTTC
CARGGSYEQYF
>TRBD2|TRBV4-3|TRBJ2-3|NA
TGCGCCAGCAGCAAACCCCTAGCGGGGGACACAGATACGCAGTATTTT
CASSKPLAGDTDTQYF
>TRBD2|TRBV7-3|TRBJ2-2|many
TGTGCCAGCAGTTGGACTAGCGGGGGGACTACCGGGGAGCTGTTTTTT
CASSWTSGGTTGELFF
>NA|TRBV7-2|TRBJ1-4|few
TGTGCCAGCAGCTTAGCCCAGGGGCCGGATAGAGAAAAACTGTTTTTT
CASSLAQGPDREKLFF
>NA|TRBV2|TRBJ1-1|NA
TGTGCCAGCAGTGGACGCCGGAACACTGAAGCTTTCTTT
CASSGRRNTEAFF
>NA|TRBV20-1|TRBJ2-3|NA
TGCAGTGCTAGCCACCCTTTCGCGGGCAGGGGGCGATCGAGCGGGGCGCAGTATTTT
CSASHPFAGRGRSSGAQYF
>NA|TRBV11-2|TRBJ2-7|NA
TGTGCCAGCAGCCGGACCCTCTACGAGCAGTACTTC
CASSRTLYEQYF
>TRBD1|TRBV11-1|TRBJ2-1|NA
TGTGCCAGCAGCCGAACGGGGGACAGGGGACGGGCAAGCTCCTACAATGAGCAGTTCTTC
CASSRTGDRGRASSYNEQFF
>NA|TRBV20-1|TRBJ2-7|many
TGCAGTGCTAGAGTGGACTACGAGCAGTACTTC
CSARVDYEQYF
>NA|TRBV15|TRBJ2-3|few
TGTGCCACCAGCAGACCCCTGTCAGATACGCAGTATTTT
CATSRPLSDTQYF
>NA|TRBV28|TRBJ1-5|NA
TGTGCCAGCAGTTCGACAGATAGCAATCAGCCCCAGCATTTT
CASSSTDSNQPQHF
>NA|TRBV27|TRBJ2-4|few
TGTGCCAGCAGCGGGGGAGACATTCAGTACTTC
CASSGGDIQYF
>NA|TRBV6-6|TRBJ2-7|NA
TGTGCCAGCAGGGAGAGGCGCGGAGATCTGGGGGAGCAGTACTTC
CASRERRGDLGEQYF
>NA|TRBV2|TRBJ2-3|once
TGTGCCAGCAGACGCAGGAGGGACGTGGCGGATACGCAGTATTTT
CASRRRRDVADTQYF
>NA|TRBV7-2|TRBJ1-2|few
TGTTCCAGCAGCGTACTGTTAGGGGAAGGCTACACCTTC
CSSSVLLGEGYTF
>NA|TRBV7-9|TRBJ2-7|few
TGTGCCAGCAGCTTAGTCAACAGGGTATACGAGCAGTACTTC
CASSLVNRVYEQYF
>TRBD1|TRBV5-5|TRBJ1-2|many
TGTGCCAGCAGCTTAGTGACAGGGGTTGGCTACACCTTC
CASSLVTGVGYTF
>TRBD2|TRBV20-1|TRBJ2-5|NA
TGCAGTGCTAGAGATTGGCAGCGGGGGGGCCTTTCGAACCCAGAGACCCAGTACTTC
CSARDWQRGGLSNPETQYF
>NA|TRBV7-3|TRBJ2-4|NA
TGTGCCAGCAGCTTAGACGGGTTAGCCAAAAACATTCAGTACTTC
CASSLDGLAKNIQYF
>TRBD2|TRBV29-1|TRBJ2-2|many
TGCAGCGTTGTCGGAGCGGGGGGCGGCACCGGGGAGCTGTTTTTT
CSVVGAGGGTGELFF
>TRBD2|TRBV20-1|TRBJ2-5|few
TGCAGTGCTAGAGGATGGAGCGGGAGTTATATAGAGACCCAGTACTTC
CSARGWSGSYIETQYF
>NA|TRBV5-1|TRBJ2-5|few
TGCGCCAGCAGCGGGTCTAAAGAGACCCAGTACTTC
CASSGSKETQYF
>NA|TRBV28|TRBJ2-2|NA
TGTGCCAGCAGCTGGGGGGCGGGAGTTAACACCGGGGAGCTGTTTTTT
CASSWGAGVNTGELFF
>NA|TRBV2|TRBJ1-5|NA
TGTGCCAGCAGGGGCGGAAATAGCAATCAGCCCCAGCATTTT
CASRGGNSNQPQHF
>NA|TRBV28|TRBJ2-1|NA
TGTGCCAGCAGCTCCGGGGATGAGCAGTTCTTC
CASSSGDEQFF
>TRBD2|TRBV6-1|TRBJ2-1|few
TGTGCCAGCAGTGAAGCGCGGCGGGGGGGCCTCTTGGTGCACAATGAGCAGTTCTTC
CASSEARRGGLLVHNEQFF
>TRBD1|TRBV6-1|TRBJ2-5|few
TGTGCCAGCAGTGAACCCCCGACAGGGTATAGGGAGACCCAGTACTTC
CASSEPPTGYRETQYF
>NA|TRBV7-2|TRBJ1-5|few
TGTGCCAGCAGCTTAGTAGCGGGCAGGCCCCAGCATTTT
CASSLVAGRPQHF
>NA|TRBV27|TRBJ2-1|NA
TGTGCCAGCAGGATGACTATGGTCTACAATGAGCAGTTCTTC
CASRMTMVYNEQFF
>TRBD2|TRBV7-9|TRBJ2-7|NA
TGTGCCAGCAGCTTACCAGCGGGGTACGAGCAGTACTTC
CASSLPAGYEQYF
>NA|TRBV19|TRBJ2-5|NA
TGTGCCAGTAGTGGTAACAACGGAGGGCCTGAAGAGACCCAGTACTTC
CASSGNNGGPEETQYF
>NA|TRBV12-3/TRBV12-4|TRBJ2-5|few
TGTGCCAGCAACCAAGAAGCGGAAGAGACCCAGTACTTC
CASNQEAEETQYF
>NA|TRBV27|TRBJ2-7|many
TGTGCCAGCAGAGGGGGAGGGGGCCCCTACGAGCAGTACTTC
CASRGGGGPYEQYF
>TRBD2|TRBV11-2|TRBJ2-5|few
TGTGCCAGCAGCCCGATAGCGGGGGCAGCGGAGACCCAGTACTTC
CASSPIAGAAETQYF
>TRBD1|TRBV27|TRBJ2-7|NA
TGTGCCAGCAGTTCAGGACAGGGGGTTATCGACGAGCAGTACTTC
CASSSGQGVIDEQYF
>NA|TRBV5-4|TRBJ2-7|few
TGTGCCAGCACCCTAAGGGGTAGCGAGGACTACGAGCAGTACTTC
CASTLRGSEDYEQYF
>NA|TRBV2|TRBJ1-4|few
TGTGCCAGCAGTGAACTCACCCGCGGAAAACTGTCTTTT
CASSELTRGKLSF
>TRBD1|TRBV20-1|TRBJ1-2|NA
TGCAGTGCTAGACGACACCAGGGGGCCTATGGCTACACCTTC
CSARRHQGAYGYTF